This TCR beta chain was identified in a study of shared clonotypes between healthy human individuals. At the level of the study: There were three CD4 naive, three CD4 memory, two CD8 naive and one CD8 memory plates per donor.

This clone occurred a few times. No antigen is known for it. Genomic DNA from each subset was divided evenly over several immunoSEQ plates. This table comes from immunoSEQ multiplex PCR, and its TCRdb copy is limited to in-frame clones, with some not included. The repertoire consists of 2,500,000 or so clones, with about nine tenths occurring once and the leading ten covering roughly 0.34%. The study's findings and limits: Non-shared clonotypes had lower generation probabilities than clonotypes shared by all four sorted-subset donors. Memory subsets had estimated richness that was generally smaller than that of naive subsets.

The V and J ends lost 6 bases and 6 bases, in that order; junction bases with no gene match: 16. Germline V gene lookup returns CDR1 SNHLY and CDR2 FYNNEI. This CDR3 contains 16 residues. The specimen sequenced was naive CD4+ T cells from PBMCs. As to subset: CD45RA+ positively selected. The TCR sequence derives from a man aged 18 to 35 in good health. Some clones in this sample may be carry-over from other donors' samples. The chain recombines TRBV2 with TRBJ2-7, with 8 bases fitting TRBD2. CDR3 loop: CASRISPGLGSSEQYF. The DNA of the CDR3 is TGTGCCAGCAGGATTTCCCCGGGACTAGGATCAAGCGAGCAGTACTTC.